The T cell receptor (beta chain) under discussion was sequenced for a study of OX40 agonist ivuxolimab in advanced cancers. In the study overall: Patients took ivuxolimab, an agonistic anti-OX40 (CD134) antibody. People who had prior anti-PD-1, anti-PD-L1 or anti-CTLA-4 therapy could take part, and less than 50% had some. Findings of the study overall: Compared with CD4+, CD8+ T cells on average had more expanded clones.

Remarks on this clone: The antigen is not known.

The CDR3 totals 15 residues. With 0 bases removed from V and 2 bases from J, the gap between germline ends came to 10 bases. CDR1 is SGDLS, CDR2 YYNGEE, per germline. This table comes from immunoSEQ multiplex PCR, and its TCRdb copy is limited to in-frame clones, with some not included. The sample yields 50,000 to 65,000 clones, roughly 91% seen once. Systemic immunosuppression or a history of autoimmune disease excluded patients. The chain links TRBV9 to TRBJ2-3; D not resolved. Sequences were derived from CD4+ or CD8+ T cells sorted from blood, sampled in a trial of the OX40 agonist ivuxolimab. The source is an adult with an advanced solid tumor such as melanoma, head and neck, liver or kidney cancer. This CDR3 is CASSVEPAYTDTQYF. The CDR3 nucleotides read TGTGCCAGCAGCGTAGAGCCAGCCTACACAGATACGCAGTATTTT.